The clone carrying this TCR beta chain came up once. PCR was performed a second time for about 7 to 12 cycles using a sample-barcoded 5' primer and a J-beta primer mix. MiXCR, applied by TCRdb to the 5' RACE reads, yields one record per CDR3 protein. The sample carries about a million distinct CDR3 sequences, roughly 51% recorded once. Trimming shortened V by 5 bases and J by 14 bases, and 13 bases separated the two germline ends. Germline V gene lookup returns CDR1 MDHEN and CDR2 SYDVKM. This CDR3 region has 11 residues. The sample originates from a study of blood T cells in healthy people across ages. Collection of 7.5 to 10 milliliters of peripheral blood was performed for each donor.

Material: blood. This clonotype was obtained from a woman in her fifties or sixties in good health. This chain connects TRBV28 to TRBJ2-4, with D hard to call. The CDR3 DNA follows: TGTGCCAGCAGTCTTGGGTGTTCGAAGTACTTC. The encoded protein is CASSLGCSKYF.